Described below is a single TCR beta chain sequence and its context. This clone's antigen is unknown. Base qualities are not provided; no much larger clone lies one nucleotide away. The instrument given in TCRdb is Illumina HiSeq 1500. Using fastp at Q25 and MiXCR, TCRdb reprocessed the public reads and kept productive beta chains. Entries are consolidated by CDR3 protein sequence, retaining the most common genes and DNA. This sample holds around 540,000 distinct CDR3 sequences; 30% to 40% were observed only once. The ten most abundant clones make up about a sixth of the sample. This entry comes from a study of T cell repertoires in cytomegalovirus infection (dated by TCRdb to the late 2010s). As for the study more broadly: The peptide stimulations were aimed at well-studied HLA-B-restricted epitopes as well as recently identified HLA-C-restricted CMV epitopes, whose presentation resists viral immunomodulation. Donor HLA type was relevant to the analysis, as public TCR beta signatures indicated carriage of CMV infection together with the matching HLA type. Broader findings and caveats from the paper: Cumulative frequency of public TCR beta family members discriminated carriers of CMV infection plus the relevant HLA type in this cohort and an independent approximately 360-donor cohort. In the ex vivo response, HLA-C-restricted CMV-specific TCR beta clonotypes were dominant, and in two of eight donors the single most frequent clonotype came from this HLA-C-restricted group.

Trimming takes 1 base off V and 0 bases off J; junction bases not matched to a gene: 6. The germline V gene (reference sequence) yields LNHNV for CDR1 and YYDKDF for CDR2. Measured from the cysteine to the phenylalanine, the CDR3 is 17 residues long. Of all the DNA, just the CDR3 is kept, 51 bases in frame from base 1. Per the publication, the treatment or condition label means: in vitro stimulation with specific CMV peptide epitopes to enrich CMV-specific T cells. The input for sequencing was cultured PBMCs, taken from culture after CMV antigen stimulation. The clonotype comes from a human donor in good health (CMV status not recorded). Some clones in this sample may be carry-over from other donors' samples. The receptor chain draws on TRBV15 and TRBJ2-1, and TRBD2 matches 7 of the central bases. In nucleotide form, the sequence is TGTGCCACCAGCAGAGCCCAACTAGCGAACTCCTACAATGAGCAGTTCTTC. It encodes CATSRAQLANSYNEQFF.